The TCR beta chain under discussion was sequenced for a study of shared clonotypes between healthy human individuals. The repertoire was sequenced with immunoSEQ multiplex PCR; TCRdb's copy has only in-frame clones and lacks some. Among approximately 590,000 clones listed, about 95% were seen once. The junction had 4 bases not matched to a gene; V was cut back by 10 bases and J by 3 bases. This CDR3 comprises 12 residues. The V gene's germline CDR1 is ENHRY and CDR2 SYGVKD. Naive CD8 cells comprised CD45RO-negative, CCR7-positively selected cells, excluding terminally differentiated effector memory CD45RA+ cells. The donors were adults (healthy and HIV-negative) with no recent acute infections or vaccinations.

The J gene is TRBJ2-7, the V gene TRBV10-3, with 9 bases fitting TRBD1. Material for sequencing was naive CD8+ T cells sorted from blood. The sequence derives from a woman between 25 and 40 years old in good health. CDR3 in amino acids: CATRTGDYEQYF. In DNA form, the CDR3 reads TGTGCCACCAGGACAGGGGACTACGAGCAGTACTTC.